The 17 T cell receptor beta chains presented below share a single source sample, sequenced in a study of Graves' ophthalmopathy and Graves' hyperthyroidism. TCR beta CDR3 regions were amplified from RNA transcripts. RT-PCR in the first round used HTBI primers; a second-round multiplex PCR followed. TCRdb reprocessed the multiplex PCR reads with MiXCR, giving one entry per CDR3 protein. This sample carries 57,000 or so distinct CDR3 sequences, approximately 52% of them seen once, and the ten largest clones take roughly 4.7%. The sample comprised peripheral blood. These TCRs come from an adult woman with Graves' ophthalmopathy.

Many counts were recorded for this clonotype. The junction differs from germline at one of its ends, possibly a read error. This chain uses TRBV5-1 with TRBJ2-2; a possible D gene is TRBD1 (6 bases). CDR1 and CDR2 from the germline V gene are SGHRS and YFSETQ. CDR3 length equals 15 residues. Here the CDR3 DNA reads TGCGCCAGCAGCTCCCAGGGGATCGACACCGGGGAGCTGCTTTTT. This sequence encodes CASSSQGIDTGELLF.

V gene TRBV7-9 combines with J gene TRBJ2-7; D might be TRBD2 (5 bases). Per the germline V gene, CDR1 is SEHNR and CDR2 is FQNEAQ (reference sequence). The CDR3 is made up of 13 amino acids. CDR3 in DNA: TGTGCCAGCGGCTCGGGATATTACTACGAGCGGTACGTC. It codes for CASGSGYYYERYV.

The CDR3 DNA reads as TGTGCCAGCAGCCCGCTAGCGGGGGCGAATGAGCAGTTCTTC. Amino acid sequence: CASSPLAGANEQFF. The chain recombines TRBV7-3 with TRBJ2-5; 10 bases match TRBD2. With the DNA end fitting TRBJ2-1 better, the J assignment may be wrong. Germline assignment: CDR1 SGHTA and CDR2 FQGTGA. The CDR3 runs to 14 residues.

Worth noting for this clonotype: An end of the junction differs from the germline gene, which may be a read error. V usage is TRBV20-1 and J usage is TRBJ2-3; 9 nucleotides align to TRBD2. The CDR3 extends over 16 amino acids. The germline V gene has CDR1 DFQATT and CDR2 SNEGSKA (reference sequence). In nucleotides, the CDR3 is TGCAGTGTTAGACCCTCTAGCGGGACCTACACAGATACGCAGTGTTTT. This codes for CSVRPSSGTYTDTQCF.

The chain is built from TRBV20-1 and TRBJ2-1, with 9 bases lining up with TRBD2. The CDR3 sequence is 14 residues long. Germline-derived CDR1 and CDR2 are DFQATT and SNEGSKA (reference sequence). The ends lost 3 bases at V and 12 bases at J; junction bases unmatched: 12. The CDR3, as DNA: TGCAGTGCTAGCCCGCTAGCGGGATCAGATACGCAGTTCTTC. It encodes CSASPLAGSDTQFF.

The chain couples TRBV11-2 to TRBJ2-1; D is unresolved. CDR1 SGHAT and CDR2 FQNNGV come from the germline V gene. This CDR3 spans 12 amino acids. Trimming stripped 6 bases from V and 9 bases from J, with 12 bases between. The CDR3 DNA is TGTGCCAGCAGGGACCCGCCCGGTGAGCAGTTCTTC. This sequence encodes CASRDPPGEQFF.

V usage is TRBV2 and J usage is TRBJ1-2; D unclear. V lost 3 bases to trimming and J lost 8 bases, with 22 bases between them. Germline V lookup: CDR1 SNHLY, CDR2 FYNNEI. The CDR3 runs 16 residues. The CDR3 region has the DNA TGTGCCAGCAGTGATATTTACGAGCAGGTCTTCTACGGCTACACCTTC. Protein: CASSDIYEQVFYGYTF.

This clonotype is categorized as medium-sized (0.01 to 0.1%). The rearrangement links TRBV24-1 to TRBJ2-5; D gene ambiguous. V lost 5 bases and J 4 bases, leaving 13 bases between the germline ends. The CDR3 length is 14 residues. Germline V gives CDR1 KGHDR, CDR2 SFDVKD. CDR3 residues: CATSGPIDPETQYF. The CDR3 DNA reads as TGTGCCACCAGTGGTCCGATTGACCCAGAGACCCAGTACTTC.

This clonotype has ten or more counts. The V gene is TRBV5-6, the J gene TRBJ2-7, with unresolved D. The CDR3 is made up of 12 amino acids. Germline-derived CDR1 and CDR2 are SGHDT and YYEEEE. V dropped 2 bases and J dropped 2 bases, with 5 bases sitting between them. CDR3 nucleotides: TGTGCCAGCAGCTTTGGCCCCTACGAGCAGTACTTC. It specifies CASSFGPYEQYF.

The table lists this clonotype with many counts. This sequence joins TRBV28 and TRBJ1-1; D may be TRBD1 (6 bases). The germline V and J ends were trimmed by 4 bases and 4 bases, with 7 bases remaining between them. CDR1 is MDHEN and CDR2 is SYDVKM in the germline V gene. The CDR3 consists of 12 residues. The CDR3 DNA reads as TGTGCCAGCAGTTCGGGGGCCACTGAAGCTTTCTTT. Its translation is CASSSGATEAFF.

This sequence joins TRBV28 and TRBJ2-1; 10 bases are shared with TRBD2. This CDR3 has 19 residues. Trimming cost V 2 bases and J 3 bases; bases outside gene matches: 13. The germline gives CDR1 MDHEN, CDR2 SYDVKM. The CDR3 sequence is CASSLRQYASGRIYNEQFF. The CDR3 DNA is TGTGCCAGCAGTTTACGACAATACGCTAGCGGGAGAATCTACAATGAGCAGTTCTTC.

By sample fraction, this clonotype is medium-sized. V gene TRBV15 combines with J gene TRBJ1-6; D may be TRBD1 (6 bases). There are 16 residues in the CDR3. Per germline, CDR1 LNHNV and CDR2 YYDKDF (reference sequence). With 4 bases removed from V and 10 bases from J, the gap between germline ends came to 20 bases. The CDR3 protein is CATSTPRGSGESPLHF. In DNA form, the CDR3 reads TGTGCCACCAGCACACCTAGGGGGAGTGGGGAATCACCCCTCCACTTT.

The count of this clonotype is one. This CDR3 reads CASSLGSGTALFF. CDR3 bases: TGTGCCAGCAGCTTAGGTTCCGGGACGGCACTGTTTTTT. The rearrangement joins TRBV7-9 to TRBJ1-4, with D possibly matching TRBD1 (5 bases). The CDR3 consists of 13 residues. V was clipped by 1 base and J by 13 bases, with 13 bases between them. CDR1 is SEHNR and CDR2 is FQNEAQ in the germline V gene (reference sequence).

This clonotype was seen repeatedly, ten times or more. V usage is TRBV11-2 and J usage is TRBJ1-5; the D gene is possibly TRBD1 (6 bases). The length of the CDR3 is 14 residues. Deletions cut 5 bases from V and 2 bases from J, with 10 bases between. Germline CDR1 SGHAT, CDR2 FQNNGV. CDR3 loop: CASSGGHGNQPQHF. The CDR3 region has the DNA TGTGCCAGCAGCGGGGGGCATGGCAATCAGCCCCAGCATTTT.

A few counts support this clonotype. The chain joins TRBV7-8 to TRBJ1-6; TRBD1 is a possible D gene (5 bases). Germline V gene data show CDR1 as SGHVS and CDR2 as FQNEAQ. CDR3 length: 16 residues. The V gene lost 2 bases and the J gene lost 10 bases, with 18 bases spanning the gap. The CDR3 sequence: CASSLNWGIDYSPLHF. The CDR3 coding sequence is TGTGCCAGCAGCTTAAACTGGGGGATCGATTACTCACCCCTCCACTTT.

In its sample, this clonotype was seen many times. This chain joins TRBV29-1 and TRBJ2-3; 8 bases line up with TRBD2. Germline V CDR1 and CDR2: SQVTM, ANQGSEA. The CDR3 totals 15 residues. V dropped 3 bases and J dropped 4; count of bases not matched to a gene: 9. The CDR3 nucleotides are TGCAGCGTTGAGGGGGGAAGCGGGAGTGCAGATACGCAGTATTTT. This translates into CSVEGGSGSADTQYF.

The chain links TRBV20-1 to TRBJ1-1; D may be TRBD1 (5 bases). In germline, CDR1 is DFQATT, CDR2 SNEGSKA (reference sequence). V lost 5 bases and J 1 base, leaving 11 bases between the germline ends. The CDR3 covers 13 residues. CDR3 protein: CSAGGRTNTEAFF. The CDR3 nucleotides are TGCAGTGCTGGGGGACGGACGAACACTGAAGCTTTCTTT.